A single sample is the source of the 5 T cell receptor beta chains below, sequenced in a study of cytomegalovirus exposure and HLA in healthy donors. PCR used 60 Vbeta primers and 13 Jbeta primers. Sequenced by immunoSEQ multiplex PCR; TCRdb stores in-frame clones only, minus some. The sample contains around 200,000 clones, 77% of which appear only once. The sequenced sample was PBMCs. The receptors here all came from a woman aged 60-75 years in good health and CMV-seropositive.

Only a few counts were recorded for this clone. The genes are TRBV5-8 and TRBJ1-5; weak D call: TRBD1 (6 bases). The CDR3 runs to 16 residues. The V gene's germline CDR1 is SGHTS and CDR2 YDEGEE. Trimming took off 3 bases at V and 0 bases at J, with 13 bases between the two ends. The DNA of the CDR3 is TGTGCCAGCAGCTACACACAGGGACGTAGCAATCAGCCCCAGCATTTT. Amino acids: CASSYTQGRSNQPQHF.

The gene calls are TRBV2 and TRBJ2-3; D perhaps matches TRBD2 (5 bases). Deletions cut 7 bases from V and 1 base from J, with 15 bases between. CDR3 length: 15 residues. The germline gives CDR1 SNHLY, CDR2 FYNNEI. The CDR3 DNA sequence: TGTGCCAGCAATTACCTAGGAGGAGGCACAGATACGCAGTATTTT. Protein: CASNYLGGGTDTQYF. Variable domain in full (rest from reference TRBV2 and TRBJ2-3): EPEVTQTPSHQVTQMGQEVILRCVPISNHLYFYWYRQILGQKVEFLVSFYNNEISEKSEIFDDQFSVERPDGSNFTLKIRSTKLEDSAMYFCASNYLGGGTDTQYFGPGTRLTVL.

Details on this clone: Additional DNA sequences in this sample encode the identical CDR3. This rearrangement joins TRBV7-9 to TRBJ2-7, with a tentative D call TRBD1 (5 bases). Germline CDR1 and CDR2: SEHNR and FQNEAQ (reference sequence). This CDR3 has 15 amino acids. V lost 1 base and J 0 bases, leaving 10 bases between the germline ends. For the CDR3, the DNA is TGTGCCAGCAGCTTAGGGACACAAAGCTCCTACGAGCAGTACTTC. Translated, it gives CASSLGTQSSYEQYF.

This clone was seen a handful of times. The DNA for the CDR3 is TGTGCCAGCAACCCACGGACAGGGGGCACTGAAGCTTTCTTT. It specifies CASNPRTGGTEAFF. V gene TRBV6-6 combines with J gene TRBJ1-1, with 10 bases fitting TRBD1. This CDR3 contains 14 residues. After removal of 7 bases from V and 4 bases from J, the junction contained 6 bases not matched to a gene. Germline CDR1 reads MNHNY; CDR2 reads SVGAGI (reference sequence).

The rearrangement links TRBV11-2 to TRBJ2-3; 7 bases map to TRBD1. CDR1 SGHAT and CDR2 FQNNGV come from the germline V gene. The CDR3 spans 14 residues. Trimming removed 4 bases from V and 4 bases from J; junction bases left unmatched: 5. The CDR3 bases are TGTGCCAGCAGCTCCAAGGGGGCAGCAGATACGCAGTATTTT. Translation gives CASSSKGAADTQYF.